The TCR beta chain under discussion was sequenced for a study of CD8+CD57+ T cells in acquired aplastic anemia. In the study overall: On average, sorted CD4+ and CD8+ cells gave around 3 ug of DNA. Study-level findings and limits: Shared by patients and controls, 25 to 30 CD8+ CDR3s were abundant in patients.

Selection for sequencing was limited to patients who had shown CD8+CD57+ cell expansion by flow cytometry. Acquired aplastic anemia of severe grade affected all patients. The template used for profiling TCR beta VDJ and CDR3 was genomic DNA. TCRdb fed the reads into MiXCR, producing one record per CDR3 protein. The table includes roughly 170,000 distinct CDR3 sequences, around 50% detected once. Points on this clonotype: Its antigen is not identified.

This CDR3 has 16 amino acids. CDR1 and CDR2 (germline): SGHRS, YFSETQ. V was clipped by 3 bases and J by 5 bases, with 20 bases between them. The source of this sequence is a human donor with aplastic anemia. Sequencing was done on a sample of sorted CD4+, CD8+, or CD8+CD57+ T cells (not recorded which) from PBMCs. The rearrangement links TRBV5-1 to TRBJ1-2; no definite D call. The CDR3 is CASSSNSGQIGYGYTF. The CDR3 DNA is TGCGCCAGCAGCTCTAATTCCGGTCAAATCGGGTATGGCTACACCTTC.